One and the same sample provided the 18 T cell receptor beta chains below, sequenced in a study of blood T cell repertoires in COVID-19. The repertoire was sequenced with immunoSEQ multiplex PCR; TCRdb's copy has only in-frame clones and lacks some. The sample carries a few hundred thousand clones, around 86% recorded once. Sequenced sample: peripheral blood. These receptor sequences come from a man aged 45-65 years with active or convalescent COVID-19.

The chain joins TRBV6-5 to TRBJ1-6; perhaps TRBD1 as D (5 bases). The length of the CDR3 is 14 residues. Trimming left V 7 bases short and J 5 bases short, with 12 bases between. Looked up from germline, CDR1 is MNHEY and CDR2 is SVGAGI. In DNA, the CDR3 is TGTGCCAGCAATCAGGGAAAAAATAATTCACCCCTCCACTTT. Its protein product is CASNQGKNNSPLHF.

The rearrangement links TRBV28 to TRBJ1-5; D is unresolved. Germline CDR1 reads MDHEN; CDR2 reads SYDVKM. V gave up 5 bases and J gave up 7 bases, with 21 bases separating them. This CDR3 spans 16 amino acids. The CDR3 DNA sequence: TGTGCCAGCAGTCTCCGACCCGGGAAGTCAAGGCAGCCCCAGCATTTT. Protein product: CASSLRPGKSRQPQHF. Filled out from reference TRBV28 and TRBJ1-5, the complete variable domain reads DVKVTQSSRYLVKRTGEKVFLECVQDMDHENMFWYRQDPGLGLRLIYFSYDVKMKEKGDIPEGYSVSREKKERFSLILESASTNQTSMYLCASSLRPGKSRQPQHFGDGTRLSIL.

The V call is TRBV5-1, the J call TRBJ1-5; 8 nucleotides align to TRBD1. With V trimmed by 5 bases and J by 4 bases, 5 bases remained unmatched. This CDR3 has 14 amino acids. From germline, CDR1 is SGHRS and CDR2 YFSETQ. In DNA form, the CDR3 reads TGCGCCAGCAGTGGGGGACAGGATAATCAGCCCCAGCATTTT. Translated: CASSGGQDNQPQHF.

The rearrangement joins TRBV21-1 to TRBJ1-1; the DNA was not compared with TRBD1, the D call given in the table. TRBV21-1 is designated a pseudogene. CDR3 size: 18 residues. For the CDR3, the DNA is TGTGCCAGCAGCATCCCCCGGACAGGGTCTCATATGAACACTGAAGCTTTCTTT. Translation: CASSIPRTGSHMNTEAFF.

This chain connects TRBV5-1 to TRBJ2-1, with D hard to call. The ends were cut back, 4 bases at V and 2 bases at J, with 16 bases in the middle. The germline gives CDR1 SGHRS, CDR2 YFSETQ. The CDR3 totals 16 residues. CDR3 residues: CASSPMAIRTYNEQFF. CDR3 DNA sequence: TGCGCCAGCAGCCCCATGGCAATCCGAACCTACAATGAGCAGTTCTTC.

This chain uses TRBV14 with TRBJ2-1, with D possibly matching TRBD2 (6 bases). This CDR3 is 16 amino acids long. Deletions cut 5 bases from V and 4 bases from J, with 18 bases between. CDR1 is SGHDN and CDR2 is FVKESK in the germline V gene. DNA of the CDR3: TGTGCCAGCAGCAACACGCGGCTAGGGACTTACAATGAGCAGTTCTTC. Its translation: CASSNTRLGTYNEQFF.

V usage is TRBV6-1 and J usage is TRBJ2-2; D not certain. Germline loops: CDR1 MNHNS, CDR2 SASEGT. Trimming took 2 bases from V and 5 from J, leaving 12 bases between them. The CDR3 runs to 15 residues. CDR3 region: CASSEFSRSTGELFF. In DNA, the CDR3 is TGTGCCAGCAGTGAATTTAGCAGATCAACCGGGGAGCTGTTTTTT.

V is TRBV3-1 (or the pseudogene TRBV3-2) and J is TRBJ2-7; 7 bases map to TRBD2. Trimming cost V 4 bases and J 2 bases; bases outside gene matches: 11. The CDR3 spans 16 residues. The germline V gene has CDR1 LGHDT and CDR2 YNNKEL (reference sequence). The CDR3 DNA follows: TGTGCCAGCAGCCCCCATGACGGGAGGAATCCCTACGAGCAGTACTTC. Protein: CASSPHDGRNPYEQYF.

The chain combines TRBV6-5 with TRBJ2-1; D possibly corresponds to TRBD1 (5 bases). Trimming removed 6 bases at V and 5 bases at J, with 11 bases between. Germline V CDR1 and CDR2: MNHEY, SVGAGI. CDR3 length: 13 amino acids. CDR3: CASSRVVHNEQFF. DNA of the CDR3: TGTGCCAGCAGCAGGGTGGTTCACAATGAGCAGTTCTTC.

This chain connects TRBV28 to TRBJ1-6, with D unresolved. Trimming removed 3 bases at V and 0 bases at J, with 9 bases between. The CDR3 totals 16 residues. The germline CDR1 and CDR2 sequences are MDHEN and SYDVKM. CDR3 in amino acids: CASSFSASSYNSPLHF. The DNA for the CDR3 is TGTGCCAGCAGTTTTAGTGCTAGCTCCTATAATTCACCCCTCCACTTT. The full variable domain, completed using reference TRBV28 and TRBJ1-6, is DVKVTQSSRYLVKRTGEKVFLECVQDMDHENMFWYRQDPGLGLRLIYFSYDVKMKEKGDIPEGYSVSREKKERFSLILESASTNQTSMYLCASSFSASSYNSPLHFGNGTRLTVT.

This clone was observed once. This sequence joins TRBV4-1 and TRBJ1-1; TRBD1 is a possible D gene (6 bases). The CDR3 contains 14 residues. The V gene's germline CDR1 is MGHRA and CDR2 YSYEKL. V lost 1 base, J lost 5 bases, and 11 bases lay in between. DNA of the CDR3: TGCGCCAGCAGCCAAGCAATACAGGGAACTGAAGCTTTCTTT. This translates into CASSQAIQGTEAFF.

The J gene is TRBJ1-5, the V gene TRBV19, with 7 bases identical to TRBD1. The junction had 11 bases not matched to a gene; V was cut back by 5 bases and J by 1 base. From germline, CDR1 is LNHDA and CDR2 SQIVND (reference sequence). The CDR3 length is 17 residues. CDR3 protein: CASSAQRGRGSNQPQHF. CDR3 nucleotides: TGTGCCAGTAGTGCTCAAAGGGGGCGCGGAAGCAATCAGCCCCAGCATTTT.

This clone was seen just once. The chain joins TRBV28 to TRBJ1-4, with 8 bases fitting TRBD1. CDR1 and CDR2 (germline): MDHEN, SYDVKM. J lost 8 bases, V lost 8 bases, and 7 bases had no gene match. The length of the CDR3 is 13 residues. The CDR3 sequence is CASRQGLEEKLFF. The CDR3, as DNA: TGTGCCAGCCGACAGGGGTTAGAAGAAAAACTGTTTTTT.

V usage is TRBV18 and J usage is TRBJ2-1; 9 nucleotides line up with TRBD1. The germline V gene encodes CDR1 KGHSH and CDR2 LQKENI. The CDR3 is made up of 18 amino acids. The V segment lost 3 bases and the J segment 0 bases; nucleotides outside the gene matches: 9. CDR3 bases: TGTGCCAGCTCACCCCGGACAGGGGCACTTAGCTCCTACAATGAGCAGTTCTTC. Protein: CASSPRTGALSSYNEQFF. Using reference TRBV18 and TRBJ2-1 for the parts outside the CDR3, the full variable domain is NAGVMQNPRHLVRRRGQEARLRCSPMKGHSHVYWYRQLPEEGLKFMVYLQKENIIDESGMPKERFSAEFPKEGPSILRIQQVVRGDSAAYFCASSPRTGALSSYNEQFFGPGTRLTVL.

The CDR3 DNA reads as TGTGCCAGCTTGTCGGATCCGCTAGCGGGAGGAGGGCCGTTCTTC. Protein: CASLSDPLAGGGPFF. V gene TRBV28 combines with J gene TRBJ2-1; the match to TRBD2 covers 11 bases. V shed 8 bases, J shed 15 bases, and the junction held 18 bases outside the gene matches. This CDR3 contains 15 residues. The germline V gene has CDR1 MDHEN and CDR2 SYDVKM.

This sequence joins TRBV7-2 and TRBJ1-1; tentative D call: TRBD1 (6 bases). The CDR3 spans 14 residues. The V and J ends lost 5 bases and 4 bases respectively, with 14 bases between them. Germline V gene sequence: CDR1 SGHTA, CDR2 FQGNSA. The CDR3 DNA follows: TGTGCCAGCAGCCTCGCAGGGGCGGGCACTGAAGCTTTCTTT. This encodes CASSLAGAGTEAFF.

The chain carries TRBV15 and TRBJ2-1, with 8 bases that match TRBD1. The V and J ends lost 2 bases and 3 bases, in that order; junction bases with no gene match: 9. The CDR3 has 17 amino acids. Germline CDR1 and CDR2: LNHNV and YYDKDF (reference sequence). The chain's CDR3 is CATSRSLSTGDYNEQFF. The CDR3 DNA follows: TGTGCCACCAGCAGATCCCTATCGACAGGGGACTACAATGAGCAGTTCTTC.

This clone has just one count. The J gene is TRBJ1-4, the V gene TRBV28, with 8 bases that match TRBD1. The CDR3 has 15 amino acids. Per the germline V gene, CDR1 is MDHEN and CDR2 is SYDVKM. V was clipped by 7 bases and J by 6 bases; unmatched bases: 10. DNA for the CDR3: TGTGCCAGCACCTCAGGAGGGACAGGTGATGAAAAACTGTTTTTT. Its protein product is CASTSGGTGDEKLFF.